Each of the 30 T cell receptor beta chains below was sequenced from the same sample in a study of T cell responses to AZD1222 COVID-19 vaccine. Method: immunoSEQ multiplex PCR; TCRdb's copy keeps in-frame clones and lacks some. The top ten hold approximately 5% of the sample, which has 100,000 or so clones, 86% seen once. Sample: peripheral blood, taken on day 0 of AZD1222 vaccination. The receptors derive from an adult in good health.

The CDR3 spells CASMTDPNEKLFF. Written as DNA, the CDR3 is TGTGCCAGCATGACCGATCCTAATGAAAAACTGTTTTTT. This sequence joins TRBV2 and TRBJ1-4; no clear D. CDR1 is SNHLY and CDR2 is FYNNEI in the germline V gene. V gave up 7 bases and J gave up 3 bases, with 9 bases separating them. The CDR3 extends over 13 amino acids.

The rearrangement joins TRBV9 to TRBJ2-7; 11 bases fit TRBD1. The V gene's germline CDR1 is SGDLS and CDR2 YYNGEE. The CDR3 consists of 14 residues. V lost 4 bases, J lost 4 bases, and 4 bases stayed unmatched. Written as DNA, the CDR3 is TGTGCCAGCAGCACCGGACAGGGGGCTTACGAGCAGTACTTC. Translating gives CASSTGQGAYEQYF.

The rearrangement uses TRBV7-3 and TRBJ2-2; TRBD2 matches 9 bases. The CDR3 contains 15 residues. V gave up 6 bases and J gave up 4 bases; unmatched junction bases: 6. Per the germline V gene, CDR1 is SGHTA and CDR2 is FQGTGA. DNA of the CDR3: TGTGCCAGCAGTCCGATAGCGGGAGCCACCGGGGAGCTGTTTTTT. Amino acid sequence: CASSPIAGATGELFF.

The genes are TRBV19 and TRBJ2-7; D is perhaps TRBD2 (6 bases). Germline V gene lookup returns CDR1 LNHDA and CDR2 SQIVND (reference sequence). Deletions cut 3 bases from V and 3 bases from J, with 21 bases between. The CDR3 length is 17 residues. The CDR3 protein is CASSIGSWGERSYEQYF. CDR3 sequence (DNA): TGTGCCAGTAGTATCGGTTCGTGGGGGGAGCGGAGCTACGAGCAGTACTTC.

V and J are TRBV4-3 and TRBJ2-2; TRBD1 agrees at 8 bases. Germline CDR1 is LGHNA and CDR2 is YSLEER. V trimming: 3 bases; J trimming: 3 bases; junction bases outside the gene matches: 6. The CDR3 has 16 residues. The CDR3 bases are TGCGCCAGCAGCCAGTCCAGGGGGCTCGACACCGGGGAGCTGTTTTTT. Translated: CASSQSRGLDTGELFF.

The chain carries TRBV7-9 and TRBJ1-2; 9 bases fit TRBD1. Unmatched junction bases numbered 2, after V lost 3 bases and J lost 3 bases. The germline V gene encodes CDR1 SEHNR and CDR2 FQNEAQ (reference sequence). This CDR3 has 14 residues. CDR3 nucleotides: TGTGCCAGCAGCTTGAACAGGGGGCACTATGGCTACACCTTC. It yields the protein CASSLNRGHYGYTF.

The chain combines TRBV28 with TRBJ2-1, with 9 bases aligning to TRBD2. V dropped 7 bases and J dropped 4; count of bases not matched to a gene: 17. CDR3 length: 18 residues. CDR1 is MDHEN and CDR2 is SYDVKM in the germline V gene. CDR3 nucleotide sequence: TGTGCCAGCACCTCCGAGGGACTAGCCCATCAATCGTACAATGAGCAGTTCTTC. Translated, it gives CASTSEGLAHQSYNEQFF.

This rearrangement joins TRBV5-1 to TRBJ1-1; 7 nucleotides agree with TRBD1. CDR1 and CDR2 from the germline V gene are SGHRS and YFSETQ. This CDR3 spans 14 amino acids. V gave up 3 bases and J gave up 4 bases; unmatched junction bases: 6. CDR3 amino acids: CASSSTGRVTEAFF. DNA for the CDR3: TGCGCCAGCAGCTCGACAGGGAGGGTCACTGAAGCTTTCTTT.

The rearrangement links TRBV6-5 to TRBJ2-2, with 8 bases lining up with TRBD2. The CDR3 runs 15 residues. Per germline, CDR1 MNHEY and CDR2 SVGAGI. V was clipped by 5 bases and J by 4 bases; unmatched bases: 6. As DNA, the CDR3 is TGTGCCAGCAGTCGCGGACTAGCTCTCACCGGGGAGCTGTTTTTT. Translating gives CASSRGLALTGELFF.

This clone was found a few times. The chain uses TRBV7-2 and TRBJ2-3; 8 nucleotides line up with TRBD2. The CDR3 length is 14 residues. Germline V gene sequence: CDR1 SGHTA, CDR2 FQGNSA. V dropped 2 bases and J dropped 7; count of bases not matched to a gene: 5. CDR3 coding DNA: TGTGCCAGCAGCTTAATTGCGGGAGGAAATACGCAGTATTTT. Protein sequence: CASSLIAGGNTQYF.

This clone showed up just once. The J gene is TRBJ1-1, the V gene TRBV7-2, with D hard to call. The CDR3 loop spans 13 amino acids. Germline V CDR1 and CDR2: SGHTA, FQGNSA. V was clipped by 7 bases and J by 4 bases, with 13 bases between them. CDR3 protein: CASTAQAATEAFF. Written as DNA, the CDR3 is TGTGCCAGCACCGCCCAGGCGGCCACTGAAGCTTTCTTT.

CDR3 sequence reads: CASSSRPEQSGNTIYF. The DNA for the CDR3 is TGCGCCAGCAGCTCACGGCCCGAGCAATCCGGAAACACCATATATTTT. The J gene is TRBJ1-3, the V gene TRBV4-3; the D is unclear. V lost 5 bases, J lost 4 bases, and 18 bases lay in between. CDR1 and CDR2 from the germline V gene are LGHNA and YSLEER. This CDR3 is 16 amino acids long.

This clone was detected only once. V is TRBV7-9 and J is TRBJ2-7, with 7 bases aligning to TRBD1. CDR1 and CDR2 from the germline V gene are SEHNR and FQNEAQ (reference sequence). The junction had 7 bases not matched to a gene; V was cut back by 4 bases and J by 4 bases. The CDR3 has 14 residues. The CDR3 region has the DNA TGTGCCAGCAGCTCCACCGACAGGGTATACGAGCAGTACTTC. It codes for CASSSTDRVYEQYF.

J is TRBJ1-5 and V is TRBV6-2 or TRBV6-3; D gene unclear. CDR1 is MNHEY, CDR2 SVGEGT, per germline. This CDR3 is 12 amino acids long. Trimming left V 6 bases short and J 7 bases short, with 10 bases between. Here the CDR3 reads CASSPRGQPQHF. The CDR3 region has the DNA TGTGCCAGCAGCCCGCGTGGGCAGCCCCAGCATTTT.

The V call is TRBV5-1, the J call TRBJ2-2; D is unclear. With 7 bases removed from V and 0 bases from J, the gap between germline ends came to 13 bases. The CDR3 runs to 15 residues. CDR1 SGHRS and CDR2 YFSETQ come from the germline V gene. The CDR3 nucleotides are TGCGCCAGCGAAGGGTCTGGGGCGAACACCGGGGAGCTGTTTTTT. It translates to CASEGSGANTGELFF. Supplemented by reference TRBV5-1 and TRBJ2-2, the full variable domain reads KAGVTQTPRYLIKTRGQQVTLSCSPISGHRSVSWYQQTPGQGLQFLFEYFSETQRNKGNFPGRFSGRQFSNSRSEMNVSTLELGDSALYLCASEGSGANTGELFFGEGSRLTVL.

This clone was recorded a few times. The chain uses TRBV28 and TRBJ1-1; maybe TRBD1 (5 bases). The V gene's germline CDR1 is MDHEN and CDR2 SYDVKM. V dropped 1 base and J dropped 4 bases, with 10 bases sitting between them. The length of the CDR3 is 14 residues. The CDR3 spells CASSLSGARTEAFF. As DNA, the CDR3 is TGTGCCAGCAGTTTATCCGGGGCTCGCACTGAAGCTTTCTTT.

The rearrangement uses TRBV30 and TRBJ1-6; 9 nucleotides line up with TRBD1. V lost 0 bases and J lost 9; bases outside the gene matches: 6. Germline V gives CDR1 GTSNPN, CDR2 SVGIG (reference sequence). The CDR3 is 15 amino acids. The CDR3 sequence is CAWSVQGAFGSPLHF. For the CDR3, the DNA is TGTGCCTGGAGTGTACAGGGGGCTTTTGGTTCACCCCTCCACTTT.

This chain links TRBV28 with TRBJ2-1, with 11 bases aligning to TRBD2. Trimming at V came to 3 bases and at J to 5 bases, leaving 3 bases not matched to a gene. The CDR3 has 15 residues. Germline CDR1 and CDR2: MDHEN and SYDVKM. CDR3 residues: CASSFLAGGDNEQFF. CDR3 nucleotides: TGTGCCAGCAGTTTCCTAGCGGGAGGAGACAATGAGCAGTTCTTC.

The chain is built from TRBV9 and TRBJ2-3; perhaps TRBD1 as D (7 bases). This CDR3 region has 16 residues. V was cut by 3 bases and J by 0 bases, with 14 bases left in between. The germline gives CDR1 SGDLS, CDR2 YYNGEE. The CDR3 sequence is CASSEQGGRSTDTQYF. The CDR3 DNA sequence: TGTGCCAGCAGCGAGCAGGGGGGTAGAAGCACAGATACGCAGTATTTT. The whole variable domain, filled in from reference TRBV9 and TRBJ2-3, reads DSGVTQTPKHLITATGQRVTLRCSPRSGDLSVYWYQQSLDQGLQFLIQYYNGEERAKGNILERFSAQQFPDLHSELNLSSLELGDSALYFCASSEQGGRSTDTQYFGPGTRLTVL.

This clone came up once. This chain joins TRBV19 and TRBJ2-3, with TRBD2 identical over 8 bases. The CDR3 covers 13 residues. Germline CDR1 reads LNHDA; CDR2 reads SQIVND (reference sequence). Trimming took 7 bases from V and 4 from J; bases not matched to a gene: 4. CDR3: CASKRAGADTQYF. CDR3 nucleotide sequence: TGTGCCAGTAAGAGAGCGGGAGCAGATACGCAGTATTTT.

The count of this clone is one. This chain uses TRBV11-2 with TRBJ2-5; 12 bases map to TRBD2. Per the germline V gene, CDR1 is SGHAT and CDR2 is FQNNGV. The CDR3 totals 16 residues. The V gene end was trimmed by 6 bases and the J gene end by 1 base; junction bases not matched to a gene: 6. The CDR3 DNA reads TGTGCCAGCAGTCTTCGACTAGCGGGGGCCCAAGAGACCCAGTACTTC. Protein product: CASSLRLAGAQETQYF. Looking up the rest from reference TRBV11-2 and TRBJ2-5 gives the full variable domain: EAGVAQSPRYKIIEKRQSVAFWCNPISGHATLYWYQQILGQGPKLLIQFQNNGVVDDSQLPKDRFSAERLKGVDSTLKIQPAKLEDSAVYLCASSLRLAGAQETQYFGPGTRLLVL.

The genes are TRBV29-1 and TRBJ1-1; the D is unclear. Trimming left V 6 bases short and J 4 bases short, with 6 bases between. The CDR3 has 10 residues. Germline-derived CDR1 and CDR2 are SQVTM and ANQGSEA. This CDR3 reads CSVRRTEAFF. The CDR3 bases are TGCAGCGTCCGCCGCACTGAAGCTTTCTTT.

V is TRBV4-2 and J is TRBJ1-3; D unclear. This CDR3 has 16 amino acids. Looked up from germline, CDR1 is LGHNA and CDR2 is YNFKEQ. The ends were cut back, 3 bases at V and 0 bases at J, with 12 bases in the middle. The CDR3 is CASSHEGSVSGNTIYF. CDR3 nucleotides: TGTGCCAGCAGCCACGAAGGGTCTGTCTCTGGAAACACCATATATTTT.

The chain combines TRBV6-1 with TRBJ2-2; 7 nucleotides match TRBD2. This CDR3 is 17 amino acids long. Germline V gene lookup returns CDR1 MNHNS and CDR2 SASEGT. Trimming took 0 bases from V and 2 from J; bases not matched to a gene: 6. In DNA, the CDR3 is TGTGCCAGCAGTGAAGCGCCAGCGGGATTTAACACCGGGGAGCTGTTTTTT. Encoded protein: CASSEAPAGFNTGELFF.

V and J are TRBV19 and TRBJ1-1; D ambiguous. Between the trimmed V and J ends, which lost 6 bases and 0 bases, there was a span of 11 bases. This CDR3 is built from 14 residues. Germline lookup yields CDR1 LNHDA and CDR2 SQIVND (reference sequence). The CDR3 DNA follows: TGTGCCAGTAGGACTGACATGTTGAACACTGAAGCTTTCTTT. This gives the protein CASRTDMLNTEAFF. Full variable domain (missing parts from reference TRBV19 and TRBJ1-1): DGGITQSPKYLFRKEGQNVTLSCEQNLNHDAMYWYRQDPGQGLRLIYYSQIVNDFQKGDIAEGYSVSREKKESFPLTVTSAQKNPTAFYLCASRTDMLNTEAFFGQGTRLTVV.

The V call is TRBV5-1, the J call TRBJ1-1; D unclear. V was trimmed by 7 bases and J by 0 bases, leaving 10 bases between them. Germline CDR1 is SGHRS and CDR2 is YFSETQ. This CDR3 has 13 amino acids. CDR3 sequence reads: CASGRAMNTEAFF. CDR3 bases: TGCGCCAGCGGGAGGGCTATGAACACTGAAGCTTTCTTT.

The chain carries TRBV29-1 and TRBJ1-1, with TRBD1 as a possible D gene (5 bases). Germline loops: CDR1 SQVTM, CDR2 ANQGSEA. This CDR3 is built from 13 residues. Trimming stripped 0 bases from V and 5 bases from J, with 10 bases between. The CDR3 is CSVEDRVRTEAFF. The CDR3 DNA reads as TGCAGCGTTGAAGACAGGGTTAGGACTGAAGCTTTCTTT.

This chain connects TRBV21-1 to TRBJ1-2. TRBV21-1 is noted as a pseudogene. This CDR3 comprises 17 residues. Here the CDR3 DNA reads TGTGCCAGCAGCAAATCCTCGGGCAGTTCTGCCGGGGCTGGCTACACCTTC. Residues: CASSKSSGSSAGAGYTF.

The V call is TRBV6-5, the J call TRBJ1-2; 7 bases align to TRBD1. With V trimmed by 6 bases and J by 6 bases, 7 bases remained unmatched. The CDR3 has 13 residues. CDR1 and CDR2 (germline): MNHEY, SVGAGI. CDR3 in DNA: TGTGCCAGCAGCTTGGACAGGTGGAATGGCTACACCTTC. Translated: CASSLDRWNGYTF.

The V and J genes are TRBV5-1 and TRBJ2-2; 16 bases line up with TRBD2. Unmatched junction bases numbered 7, after V lost 3 bases and J lost 5 bases. CDR3 length equals 18 residues. Germline-derived CDR1 and CDR2 are SGHRS and YFSETQ. CDR3 sequence reads: CASSSGTSGRVWTGELFF. CDR3 coding DNA: TGCGCCAGCAGCTCGGGGACTAGCGGGAGGGTTTGGACCGGGGAGCTGTTTTTT.